This TCR beta chain emerged from a study of response to subunit inactivated influenza vaccine. Study results and limitations: Authors suggested seasonal influenza vaccinations each recruit few new T cells.

This clonotype came up once. Antigen specificity is unknown. MiXCR, applied by TCRdb to the RT-PCR reads, yields one record per CDR3 protein. Seen here are about 780,000 distinct CDR3 sequences, less than 20% observed once, and the top ten hold roughly 10%. The clonotype was recovered from a man aged 45-60 years who received an inactivated influenza vaccine. Here the sequenced sample was PBMCs from blood, taken roughly 5 days after vaccination.

CDR3 amino acids: CAWSAALYGGETQYF. For the CDR3, the DNA is TGTGCCTGGAGTGCCGCCCTCTATGGGGGAGAGACCCAGTACTTC. This chain uses TRBV30 with TRBJ2-5; either TRBD1 or TRBD2 may fit D (5 bases each). Germline values: CDR1 GTSNPN, CDR2 SVGIG (reference sequence). V was shortened by 1 base and J by 4 bases, with 16 bases between the two germline ends. The CDR3 runs 15 residues.